Below, 7 T cell receptor beta chains from the same sample are listed, as sequenced in a study of response to subunit inactivated influenza vaccine. From the RT-PCR reads, TCRdb called clonotypes with MiXCR, one entry per CDR3 protein. Counted here are 550,000 to 650,000 distinct CDR3 sequences, over 9.5% occurring once; the ten biggest clones make up roughly 10%. The sample in question was PBMCs from blood, obtained on the day of vaccination. Receptor source: a man between 45 and 60 years old who received an inactivated influenza vaccine.

The chain joins TRBV7-2 to TRBJ2-1; 13 nucleotides align to TRBD2. The V gene's germline CDR1 is SGHTA and CDR2 FQGNSA. The CDR3 sequence is 16 residues long. Losses at the gene ends were 4 bases for V and 10 bases for J; bases not matched to a gene: 10. This chain's CDR3 is CASSSRRLAGGGEQFF. The CDR3 DNA reads as TGTGCCAGCAGCTCCCGTCGACTAGCGGGAGGAGGGGAGCAGTTCTTC.

This clonotype appeared a few times. The rearrangement links TRBV11-2 to TRBJ2-2; 9 bases match TRBD1. CDR3 length: 15 amino acids. From germline, CDR1 is SGHAT and CDR2 FQNNGV. Germline trimming cut 6 bases from V and 5 bases from J; bases unmatched to any gene: 7. CDR3 sequence reads: CASRSGTGKTGELFF. The CDR3 DNA reads TGTGCCAGCAGATCCGGGACAGGGAAAACCGGGGAGCTGTTTTTT.

The V call is TRBV4-3, the J call TRBJ2-2; D call uncertain. Germline values: CDR1 LGHNA, CDR2 YSLEER. The germline V and J ends were trimmed by 2 bases and 7 bases, with 20 bases remaining between them. CDR3 length: 17 amino acids. CDR3 in amino acids: CASSQLLTIVSGGELFF. In nucleotides, the CDR3 is TGCGCCAGCAGCCAACTTCTTACAATAGTTTCTGGCGGGGAGCTGTTTTTT.

The chain combines TRBV19 with TRBJ2-5, with D hard to call. Trimming took off 2 bases at V and 5 bases at J, with 3 bases between the two ends. The germline V gene encodes CDR1 LNHDA and CDR2 SQIVND (reference sequence). The CDR3 length is 11 residues. The CDR3 region is CASSISETQYF. The CDR3 bases are TGTGCCAGTAGTATATCGGAGACCCAGTACTTC.

In its sample, this clonotype was seen a few times. The chain couples TRBV2 to TRBJ1-5; D call uncertain. V was trimmed by 6 bases and J by 0 bases, leaving 6 bases between them. CDR3 length: 13 residues. Per the germline V gene, CDR1 is SNHLY and CDR2 is FYNNEI. The CDR3 DNA sequence: TGTGCCAGCAGGGCCTATAGCAATCAGCCCCAGCATTTT. Its protein product is CASRAYSNQPQHF.

This clonotype was counted many times. The V and J genes are TRBV12-3 or TRBV12-4 and TRBJ1-1, with D unresolved. The CDR3 covers 14 residues. V lost 1 base and J 0 bases, leaving 6 bases between the germline ends. CDR3 loop: CASSLGRLNTEAFF. The CDR3 bases are TGTGCCAGCAGTTTAGGCCGTTTGAACACTGAAGCTTTCTTT.

The gene calls are TRBV18 and TRBJ2-3; D uncertain. There are 14 residues in the CDR3. Germline CDR1 and CDR2: KGHSH and LQKENI. V lost 3 bases to trimming and J lost 1 base, with 8 bases between them. The CDR3 DNA follows: TGTGCCAGCTCACCTTCATGGCGCACAGATACGCAGTATTTT. This gives the protein CASSPSWRTDTQYF.